The rows below give T cell receptor beta chains drawn from one sample of a study of blood T cell repertoires in COVID-19. Only in-frame clones appear in the TCRdb table, and some are missing; sequencing was by immunoSEQ multiplex PCR. This table holds about 120,000 clones, approximately 81% found once. The sample consisted of peripheral blood. The receptors stem from a man in his sixties with acute or convalescent COVID-19. Both conserved end residues are part of each CDR3. The D gene is left open where the match is weak. Where a row states a size, it is once, few, many or the class of an expanded clone; other rows omit it.

j_call d_call v_call clone_size cdr3_aa cdr3_nt
TRBJ2-1 TRBD2 TRBV12-3/TRBV12-4 NA CASNPRGGLEQFF TGTGCCAGCAACCCACGGGGGGGACTCGAGCAGTTCTTC
TRBJ1-1 NA TRBV6-5 NA CASSSRDSMNTEAFF TGTGCCAGCAGTTCCCGCGACAGCATGAACACTGAAGCTTTCTTT
TRBJ1-1 TRBD1 TRBV24-1 NA CATSDRTGQGLLPNTEAFF TGTGCCACCAGTGATCGAACGGGACAGGGGTTACTCCCGAACACTGAAGCTTTCTTT
TRBJ1-6 TRBD1 TRBV3-1/TRBV3-2 NA CASRGQEYNSPLHF TGTGCCAGCAGGGGACAGGAGTATAATTCACCCCTCCACTTT
TRBJ2-7 TRBD2 TRBV14 NA CASSRPGLVYEQYF TGTGCCAGCAGCAGACCGGGACTAGTTTACGAGCAGTACTTC
TRBJ1-2 NA TRBV9 few CASSEQEGGGYGYTF TGTGCCAGCAGCGAACAGGAAGGGGGAGGGTATGGCTACACCTTC
TRBJ1-1 NA TRBV30 NA CAWSVWATNTEAFF TGTGCCTGGAGTGTATGGGCGACGAACACTGAAGCTTTCTTT
TRBJ1-4 NA TRBV5-1 NA CASSLSATNEKLFF TGCGCCAGCAGCTTGTCCGCAACTAATGAAAAACTGTTTTTT
TRBJ1-1 NA TRBV11-2 NA CASSPWAADTEAFF TGTGCCAGCAGCCCATGGGCTGCTGATACTGAAGCTTTCTTT
TRBJ2-7 NA TRBV18 NA CASSPPSSYEQYF TGTGCCAGCTCACCACCCAGTTCCTACGAGCAGTACTTC
TRBJ2-3 NA TRBV4-1 once CASSPPAGTTDTQYF TGCGCCAGCAGCCCTCCGGCGGGGACCACAGATACGCAGTATTTT
TRBJ1-6 NA TRBV29-1 few CSVEDFRRARNSPLHF TGCAGCGTTGAAGATTTCCGCAGGGCGAGGAATTCACCCCTCCACTTT
TRBJ1-2 NA TRBV3-1/TRBV3-2 few CASSQGWGGYGYTF TGTGCCAGCAGCCAAGGGTGGGGCGGCTATGGCTACACCTTC
TRBJ2-3 NA TRBV10-2 NA CASSPWSSEADTQYF TGCGCCAGCTCCCCCTGGTCTAGCGAAGCAGATACGCAGTATTTT
TRBJ1-1 NA TRBV27 NA CASSLGSPNSLNTEAFF TGTGCCAGCAGTTTAGGTTCCCCGAACAGCTTGAACACTGAAGCTTTCTTT
TRBJ2-3 TRBD2 TRBV6-6 NA CASTQTSGGADTQYF TGTGCCAGCACCCAGACTAGCGGGGGGGCAGATACGCAGTATTTT
TRBJ2-3 NA TRBV7-6 NA CASSLVATLTDTQYF TGTGCCAGCAGCTTAGTGGCCACCCTCACAGATACGCAGTATTTT
TRBJ2-7 TRBD1 TRBV24-1 NA CATSENPRQGLAYEQYF TGTGCCACCAGTGAAAATCCCAGACAGGGTCTTGCCTACGAGCAGTACTTC
TRBJ2-2 TRBD2 TRBV5-1 NA CASSPSGLNTGELFF TGCGCCAGCAGCCCCTCGGGACTAAACACCGGGGAGCTGTTTTTT
TRBJ1-1 NA TRBV10-2 NA CASSRVGGTEAFF TGCGCCAGCAGCCGAGTGGGGGGCACTGAAGCTTTCTTT
TRBJ1-1 TRBD1 TRBV5-1 NA CASSFTGASNTEAFF TGCGCCAGCAGCTTTACAGGGGCGTCGAACACTGAAGCTTTCTTT
TRBJ2-7 NA TRBV21-1 few CAPRGREHEQYF TGTGCCCCCAGGGGGCGGGAACACGAGCAGTACTTC
TRBJ1-4 TRBD1 TRBV6-6 NA CASSPRGRQGASNEKLFF TGTGCCAGCAGTCCAAGAGGTAGACAGGGGGCTTCTAATGAAAAACTGTTTTTT
TRBJ2-2 NA TRBV6-6 NA CASSYTAANTGELFF TGTGCCAGCAGTTACACCGCGGCGAACACCGGGGAGCTGTTTTTT
TRBJ2-7 TRBD2 TRBV7-2 NA CASSLGRGGYEQYF TGTGCCAGCAGCTTAGGGCGGGGGGGCTACGAGCAGTACTTC
TRBJ2-3 TRBD2 TRBV30 NA CAWRNTGTSGPRDTQYF TGTGCCTGGAGAAACACCGGGACTAGCGGCCCCAGGGATACGCAGTATTTT
TRBJ1-4 TRBD1 TRBV5-8 NA CASSWDREGTNEKLFF TGTGCCAGCAGCTGGGACAGGGAAGGAACTAATGAAAAACTGTTTTTT
TRBJ1-2 NA TRBV12-3/TRBV12-4 NA CASSLDEDGYTF TGTGCCAGCAGTTTAGATGAGGATGGCTACACCTTC
TRBJ2-3 NA TRBV27 NA CASSLAGRTDTQYF TGTGCCAGCAGTTTAGCGGGGCGAACAGATACGCAGTATTTT
TRBJ2-1 TRBD1 TRBV6-5 NA CASRDRGRYEQFF TGTGCCAGCCGCGACAGGGGGCGCTATGAGCAGTTCTTC
TRBJ1-6 NA TRBV5-1 NA CASSLLDINSPLHF TGCGCCAGCAGCTTACTGGACATAAATTCACCCCTCCACTTT
TRBJ2-3 NA TRBV24-1 NA CATSDYQGTDTQYF TGTGCCACCAGTGATTATCAGGGGACAGATACGCAGTATTTT
TRBJ1-2 NA TRBV12-2 once CASRLALCRDYGYTF TGTGCAAGTCGCTTAGCGTTATGCAGGGACTATGGCTACACCTTC
TRBJ2-2 TRBD1 TRBV18 few CASSPGRGLEELFF TGTGCCAGCTCACCGGGAAGGGGGCTGGAGGAGCTGTTTTTT
TRBJ1-2 NA TRBV18 NA CASSPAGHMSYGYTF TGTGCCAGCTCACCAGCAGGACACATGTCCTATGGCTACACCTTC
TRBJ2-3 TRBD1 TRBV19 NA CAAGTASTDTQYF TGTGCCGCCGGGACAGCTAGCACAGATACGCAGTATTTT
TRBJ1-1 TRBD1 TRBV29-1 NA CSVISGGSEAFF TGCAGCGTTATCTCAGGGGGCTCTGAAGCTTTCTTT
TRBJ1-1 NA TRBV30 NA CAWQGANTEAFF TGTGCCTGGCAGGGCGCGAACACTGAAGCTTTCTTT
TRBJ2-4 NA TRBV21-1 NA CASSKVRGDRHLAKNIQYF TGTGCCAGCAGCAAAGTAAGAGGGGACAGACACTTAGCCAAAAACATTCAGTACTTC
TRBJ1-3 TRBD1 TRBV29-1 NA CSVQGAAGNTIYF TGCAGCGTTCAGGGGGCCGCTGGAAACACCATATATTTT
TRBJ2-7 TRBD2 TRBV20-1 NA CSARDSGGQYF TGCAGTGCTAGAGATTCGGGAGGGCAGTACTTC
TRBJ1-2 NA TRBV6-5 NA CASRTEPYGYTF TGTGCCAGTAGGACAGAACCCTATGGCTACACCTTC
TRBJ1-2 TRBD1 TRBV2 NA CASLVGTGLLNGYTF TGTGCCAGCTTGGTCGGGACAGGGTTGCTGAACGGCTACACCTTC
TRBJ2-3 NA TRBV5-1 NA CASSLDLAISDTQYF TGCGCCAGCAGCTTGGACTTAGCGATCAGCGATACGCAGTATTTT